This TCR beta chain was captured by sequencing in a study of immune evolution from preneoplasia to lung adenocarcinoma. The method was immunoSEQ multiplex PCR; TCRdb's version includes in-frame clones alone and lacks a portion of them. Of under 9,000 clones detected, roughly 74% appear once; the ten largest clones hold about 8%. Trimming cost V 5 bases and J 7 bases; bases outside gene matches: 4. This CDR3 has 13 residues. Germline assignment: CDR1 SGHVS and CDR2 FNYEAQ. The V call is TRBV7-6, the J call TRBJ1-5; 8 bases are a match to TRBD1. Sequencing was done on a sample of FFPE atypical adenomatous hyperplasia tissue from the lung. Subset meaning: atypical adenomatous hyperplasia (AAH), lung preneoplasia. This TCR derives from a donor at least 70 years old with lung adenocarcinoma. Some clones in this sample may be carry-over from other donors' samples. CDR3 protein: CASSAGQAQPQHF. The CDR3 DNA reads TGTGCCAGCAGCGCGGGACAGGCCCAGCCCCAGCATTTT.